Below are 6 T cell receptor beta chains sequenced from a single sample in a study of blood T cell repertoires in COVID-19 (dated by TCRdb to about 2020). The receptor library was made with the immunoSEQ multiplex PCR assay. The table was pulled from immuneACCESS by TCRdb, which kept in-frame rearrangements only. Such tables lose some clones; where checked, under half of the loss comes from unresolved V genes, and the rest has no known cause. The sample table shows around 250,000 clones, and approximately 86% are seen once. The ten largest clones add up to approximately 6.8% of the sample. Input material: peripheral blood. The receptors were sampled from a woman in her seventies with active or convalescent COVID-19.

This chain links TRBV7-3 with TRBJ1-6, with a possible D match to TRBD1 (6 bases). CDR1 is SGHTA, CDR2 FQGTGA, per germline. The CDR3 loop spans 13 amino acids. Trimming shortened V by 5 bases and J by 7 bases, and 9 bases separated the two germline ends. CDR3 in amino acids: CASSPQGNSPLHF. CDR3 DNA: TGTGCCAGCAGCCCTCAGGGGAATTCACCCCTCCACTTT. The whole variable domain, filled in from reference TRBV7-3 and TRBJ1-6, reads GAGVSQTPSNKVTEKGKYVELRCDPISGHTALYWYRQSLGQGPEFLIYFQGTGAADDSGLPNDRFFAVRPEGSVSTLKIQRTERGDSAVYLCASSPQGNSPLHFGNGTRLTVT.

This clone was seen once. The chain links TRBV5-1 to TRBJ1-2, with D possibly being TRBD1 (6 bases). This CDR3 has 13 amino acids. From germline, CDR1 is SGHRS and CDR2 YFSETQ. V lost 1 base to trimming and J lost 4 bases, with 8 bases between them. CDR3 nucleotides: TGCGCCAGCAGCTTGACAGGGACCTATGGCTACACCTTC. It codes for CASSLTGTYGYTF.

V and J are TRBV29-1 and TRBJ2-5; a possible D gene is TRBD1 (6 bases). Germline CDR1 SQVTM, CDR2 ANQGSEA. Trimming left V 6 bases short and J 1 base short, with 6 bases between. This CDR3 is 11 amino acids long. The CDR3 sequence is CSVRGQETQYF. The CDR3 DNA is TGCAGCGTCAGGGGCCAAGAGACCCAGTACTTC.

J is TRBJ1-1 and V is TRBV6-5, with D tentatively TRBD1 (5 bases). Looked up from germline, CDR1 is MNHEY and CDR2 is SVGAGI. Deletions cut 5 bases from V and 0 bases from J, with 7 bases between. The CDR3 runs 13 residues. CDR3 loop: CASSKTVNTEAFF. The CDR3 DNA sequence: TGTGCCAGCAGTAAGACAGTGAACACTGAAGCTTTCTTT.

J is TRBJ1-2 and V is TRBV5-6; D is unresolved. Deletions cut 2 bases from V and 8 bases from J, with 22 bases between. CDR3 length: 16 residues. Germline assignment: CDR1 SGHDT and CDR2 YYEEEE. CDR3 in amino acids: CASSFGAGLDYGGYTF. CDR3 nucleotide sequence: TGTGCCAGCAGCTTTGGTGCTGGCCTCGACTATGGGGGCTACACCTTC.

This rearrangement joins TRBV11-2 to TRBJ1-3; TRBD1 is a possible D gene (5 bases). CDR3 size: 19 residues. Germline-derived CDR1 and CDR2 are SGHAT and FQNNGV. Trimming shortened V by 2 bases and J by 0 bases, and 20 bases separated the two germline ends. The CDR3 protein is CASSLWGPSYASSGNTIYF. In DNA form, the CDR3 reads TGTGCCAGCAGCTTATGGGGCCCTAGTTACGCCTCCTCTGGAAACACCATATATTTT. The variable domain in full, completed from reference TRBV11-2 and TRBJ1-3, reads EAGVAQSPRYKIIEKRQSVAFWCNPISGHATLYWYQQILGQGPKLLIQFQNNGVVDDSQLPKDRFSAERLKGVDSTLKIQPAKLEDSAVYLCASSLWGPSYASSGNTIYFGEGSWLTVV.